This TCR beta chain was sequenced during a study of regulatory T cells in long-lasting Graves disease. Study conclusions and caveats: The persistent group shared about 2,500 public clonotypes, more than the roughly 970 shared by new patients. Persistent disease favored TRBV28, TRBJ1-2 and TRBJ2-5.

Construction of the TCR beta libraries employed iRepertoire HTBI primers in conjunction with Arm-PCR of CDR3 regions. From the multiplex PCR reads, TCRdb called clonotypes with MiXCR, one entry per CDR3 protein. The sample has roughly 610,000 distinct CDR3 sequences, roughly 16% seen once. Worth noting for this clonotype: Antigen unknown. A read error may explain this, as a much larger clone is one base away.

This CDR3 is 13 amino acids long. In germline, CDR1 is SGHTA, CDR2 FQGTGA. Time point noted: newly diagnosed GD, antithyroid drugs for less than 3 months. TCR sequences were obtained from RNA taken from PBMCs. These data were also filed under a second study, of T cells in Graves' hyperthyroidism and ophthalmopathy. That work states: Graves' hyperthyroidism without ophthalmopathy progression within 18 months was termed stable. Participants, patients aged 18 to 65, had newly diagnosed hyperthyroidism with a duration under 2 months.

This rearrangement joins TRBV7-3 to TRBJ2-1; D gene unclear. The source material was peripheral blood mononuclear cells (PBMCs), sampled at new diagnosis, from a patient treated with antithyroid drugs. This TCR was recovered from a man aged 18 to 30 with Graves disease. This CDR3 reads CASSFGQRDEQLF. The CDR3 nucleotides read TGTGCCAGCAGCTTTGGGCAAAGGGATGAGCAGCTCTTC. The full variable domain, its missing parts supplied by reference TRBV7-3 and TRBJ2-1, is GAGVSQTPSNKVTEKGKYVELRCDPISGHTALYWYRQSLGQGPEFLIYFQGTGAADDSGLPNDRFFAVRPEGSVSTLKIQRTERGDSAVYLCASSFGQRDEQLFGPGTRLTVL.